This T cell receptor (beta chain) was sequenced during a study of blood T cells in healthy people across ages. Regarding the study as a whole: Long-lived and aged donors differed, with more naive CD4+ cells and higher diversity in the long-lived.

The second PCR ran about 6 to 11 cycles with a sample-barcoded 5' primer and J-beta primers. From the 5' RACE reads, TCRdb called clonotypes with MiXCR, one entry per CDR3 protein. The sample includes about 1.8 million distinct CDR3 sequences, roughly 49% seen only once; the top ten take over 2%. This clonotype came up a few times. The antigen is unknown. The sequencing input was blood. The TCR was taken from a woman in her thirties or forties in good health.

CDR3 in amino acids: CSVNSGGNEQYF. The DNA for the CDR3 is TGCAGCGTCAATAGCGGGGGGAATGAGCAGTACTTC. The chain links TRBV29-1 to TRBJ2-5, with 10 positions matching TRBD2. The CDR3 has 12 amino acids. Looked up from germline, CDR1 is SQVTM and CDR2 is ANQGSEA. V dropped 6 bases and J dropped 11; count of bases not matched to a gene: 9. The variable domain in full, with the rest retrieved from reference TRBV29-1 and TRBJ2-5, is SAVISQKPSRDICQRGTSLTIQCQVDSQVTMMFWYRQQPGQSLTLIATANQGSEATYESGFVIDKFPISRPNLTFSTLTVSNMSPEDSSIYLCSVNSGGNEQYFGPGTRLLVL.